Listed below are T cell receptor beta chains from one sample, sequenced in a study of tumor-infiltrating lymphocytes in primary liver carcinoma. Via MiXCR, TCRdb re-called the multiplex PCR reads, giving one row per CDR3 protein. The sample has 70,000 to 85,000 distinct CDR3 sequences; 70% to 75% are singletons. Sample: liver tumor tissue from sampling region 4. The origin of the receptors is a woman in her sixties or seventies with primary liver carcinoma and hepatitis B virus infection. Each CDR3 is given without its conserved first and last residue. D genes are given only for firm matches.

TRBJ1-2 TRBV7-9 - ASSSQSGRGYT
TRBJ1-1 TRBV7-9 TRBD1 ASNPRDRGMNAEAF
TRBJ2-1 TRBV29-1 - SVAGGQHYNEQF
TRBJ2-5 TRBV5-6 TRBD1 ASSLEGARAQY
TRBJ2-4 TRBV28 - ASSPGFGAKNIQY
TRBJ2-1 TRBV18 - ASSKTGSIFYEQF
TRBJ1-6 TRBV6-1 - ASSASYSSYNSLLH
TRBJ2-7 TRBV6-1 - ASSDPSGSSYEQY
TRBJ1-3 TRBV5-1 - ASSLVGSGNTIY
TRBJ2-1 TRBV29-1 - SVDRTQGNEQF
TRBJ1-4 TRBV28 - ASRDRNGGKLF
TRBJ2-7 TRBV14 TRBD2 VSSQLAEAGQY